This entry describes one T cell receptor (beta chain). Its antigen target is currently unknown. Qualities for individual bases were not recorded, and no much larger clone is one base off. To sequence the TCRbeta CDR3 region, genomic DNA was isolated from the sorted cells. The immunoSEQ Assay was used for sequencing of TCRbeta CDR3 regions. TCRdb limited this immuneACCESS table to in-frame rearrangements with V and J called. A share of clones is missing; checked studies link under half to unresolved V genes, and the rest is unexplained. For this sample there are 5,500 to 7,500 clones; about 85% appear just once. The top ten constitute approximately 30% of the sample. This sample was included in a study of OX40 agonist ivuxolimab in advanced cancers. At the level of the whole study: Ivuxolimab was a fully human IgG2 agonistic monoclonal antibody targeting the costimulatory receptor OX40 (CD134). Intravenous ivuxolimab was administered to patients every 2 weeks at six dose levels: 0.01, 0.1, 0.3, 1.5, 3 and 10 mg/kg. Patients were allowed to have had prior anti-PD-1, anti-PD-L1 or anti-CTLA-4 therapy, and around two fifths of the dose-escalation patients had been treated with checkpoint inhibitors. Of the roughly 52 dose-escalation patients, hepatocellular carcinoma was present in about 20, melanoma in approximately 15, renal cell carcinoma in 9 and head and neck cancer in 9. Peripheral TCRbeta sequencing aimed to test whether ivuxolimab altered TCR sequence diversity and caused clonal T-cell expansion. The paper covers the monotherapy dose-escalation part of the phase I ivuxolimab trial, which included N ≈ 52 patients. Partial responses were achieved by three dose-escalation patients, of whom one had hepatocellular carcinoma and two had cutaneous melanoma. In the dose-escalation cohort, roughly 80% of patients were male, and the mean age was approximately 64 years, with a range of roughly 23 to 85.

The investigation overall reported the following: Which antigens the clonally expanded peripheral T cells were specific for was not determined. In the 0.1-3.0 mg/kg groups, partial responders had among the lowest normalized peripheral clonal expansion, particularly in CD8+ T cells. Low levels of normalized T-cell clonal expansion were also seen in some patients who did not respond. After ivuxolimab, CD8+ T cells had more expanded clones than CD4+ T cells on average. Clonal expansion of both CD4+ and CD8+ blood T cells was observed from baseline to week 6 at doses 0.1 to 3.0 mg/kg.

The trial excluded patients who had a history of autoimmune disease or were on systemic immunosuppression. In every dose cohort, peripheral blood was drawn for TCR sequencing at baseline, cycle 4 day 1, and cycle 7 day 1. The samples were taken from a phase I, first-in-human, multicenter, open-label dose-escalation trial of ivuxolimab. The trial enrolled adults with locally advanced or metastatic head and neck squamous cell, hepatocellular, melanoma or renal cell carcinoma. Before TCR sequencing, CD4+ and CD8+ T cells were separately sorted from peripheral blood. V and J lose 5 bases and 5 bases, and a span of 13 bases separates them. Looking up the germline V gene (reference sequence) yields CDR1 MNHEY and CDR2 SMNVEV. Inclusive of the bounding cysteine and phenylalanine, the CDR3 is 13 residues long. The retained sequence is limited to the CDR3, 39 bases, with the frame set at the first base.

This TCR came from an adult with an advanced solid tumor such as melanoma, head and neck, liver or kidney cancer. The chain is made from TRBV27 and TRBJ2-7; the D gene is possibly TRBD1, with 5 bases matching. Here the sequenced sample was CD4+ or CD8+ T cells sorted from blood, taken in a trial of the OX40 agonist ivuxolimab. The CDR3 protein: CASSTTAEDEQYF. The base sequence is TGTGCCAGCAGTACGACAGCTGAGGACGAGCAGTACTTC.